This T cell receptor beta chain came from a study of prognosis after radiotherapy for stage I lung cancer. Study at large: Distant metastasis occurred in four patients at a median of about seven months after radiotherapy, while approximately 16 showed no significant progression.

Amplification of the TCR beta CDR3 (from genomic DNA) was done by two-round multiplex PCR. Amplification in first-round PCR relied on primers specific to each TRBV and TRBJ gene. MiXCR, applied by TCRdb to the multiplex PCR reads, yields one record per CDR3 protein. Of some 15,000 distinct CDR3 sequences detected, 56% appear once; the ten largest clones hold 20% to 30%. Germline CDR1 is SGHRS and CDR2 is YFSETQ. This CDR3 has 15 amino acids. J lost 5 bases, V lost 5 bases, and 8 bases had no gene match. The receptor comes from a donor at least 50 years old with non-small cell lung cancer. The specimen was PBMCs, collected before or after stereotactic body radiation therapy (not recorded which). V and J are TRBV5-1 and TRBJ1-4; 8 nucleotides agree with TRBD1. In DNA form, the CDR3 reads TGCGCCAGCAGAACGAACGCAGGGGGCAATGAAAAACTGTTTTTT. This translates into CASRTNAGGNEKLFF. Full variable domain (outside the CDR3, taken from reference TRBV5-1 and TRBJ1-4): KAGVTQTPRYLIKTRGQQVTLSCSPISGHRSVSWYQQTPGQGLQFLFEYFSETQRNKGNFPGRFSGRQFSNSRSEMNVSTLELGDSALYLCASRTNAGGNEKLFFGSGTQLSVL.